The clone carrying this TCR beta chain was counted between two and nine times. From the RT-PCR reads, TCRdb called clonotypes with MiXCR, one entry per CDR3 protein. The repertoire holds fewer than 800,000 distinct CDR3 sequences, with 12% to 15% as singletons. Sample: memory CD4+ T cells from blood. The sequence was collected from a female donor in good health, serving as a healthy control.

DNA of the CDR3: TGTGCCAGCAGTTCGAGACAGGGCTTTACGCAGTATTTT. This gives the protein CASSSRQGFTQYF. The chain uses TRBV6-6 and TRBJ2-3; 7 nucleotides align to TRBD1. This CDR3 contains 13 residues. From germline, CDR1 is MNHNY and CDR2 SVGAGI (reference sequence). The J segment lost 8 bases and the V segment lost 4 bases, leaving 6 bases of the junction unmatched.